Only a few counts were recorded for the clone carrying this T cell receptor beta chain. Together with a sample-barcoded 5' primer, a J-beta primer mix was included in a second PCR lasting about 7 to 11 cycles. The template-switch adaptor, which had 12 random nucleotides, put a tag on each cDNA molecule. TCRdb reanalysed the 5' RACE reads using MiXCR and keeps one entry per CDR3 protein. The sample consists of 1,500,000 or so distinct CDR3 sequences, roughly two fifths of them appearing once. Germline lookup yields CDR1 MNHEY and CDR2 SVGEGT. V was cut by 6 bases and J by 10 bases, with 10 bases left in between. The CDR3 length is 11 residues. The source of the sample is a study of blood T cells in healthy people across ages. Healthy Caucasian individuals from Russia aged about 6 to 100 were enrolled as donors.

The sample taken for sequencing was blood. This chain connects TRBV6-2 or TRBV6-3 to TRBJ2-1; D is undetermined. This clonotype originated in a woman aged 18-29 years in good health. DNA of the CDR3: TGTGCCAGCAGGGAACTTCGCGAGCAGTTCTTC. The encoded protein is CASRELREQFF.